These 31 T cell receptor beta chains share one sample of origin, sequenced in a study of CD8 T cells in Susac syndrome (dated by TCRdb to the late 2010s). Library construction relied on the immunoSEQ multiplex PCR assay. RNA was extracted with the RNeasy kit and about 0.45 to 1 ug was reverse transcribed using random hexamers. Through fastp at Q25 and MiXCR, TCRdb rebuilt clones from the public reads, retaining in-frame beta chains. Rows are combined by CDR3 protein, so each entry shows the most common genes and DNA. The sample data list roughly 200,000 distinct CDR3 sequences, and around 96% of these were observed just once. The top ten constitute 0.085% to 0.11% of the sample. The sequenced sample consisted of CD4+ T cells from PBMCs. The receptors originated from a human donor in good health.

J is TRBJ2-7 and V is TRBV23-1, with 8 bases that match TRBD2. TRBV23-1 qualifies as an ORF whose function is uncertain. The CDR3 spans 14 residues. V gave up 7 bases and J gave up 5 bases; unmatched junction bases: 10. For the CDR3, the DNA is TGCGCCAGCAAAAAAGGGACTAGTCACCACGAGCAGTACTTC. Protein: CASKKGTSHHEQYF.

This chain uses TRBV20-1 with TRBJ2-7, with a tentative D call TRBD1 (6 bases). The CDR3 length is 14 residues. Germline loops: CDR1 DFQATT, CDR2 SNEGSKA (reference sequence). V gave up 6 bases and J gave up 2 bases, with 17 bases separating them. CDR3: CSANRQDGTYEQYF. Here the CDR3 DNA reads TGCAGTGCAAACCGACAGGACGGCACCTACGAGCAGTACTTC.

The V call is TRBV20-1, the J call TRBJ1-1; weak D call: TRBD1 (5 bases). Germline values: CDR1 DFQATT, CDR2 SNEGSKA (reference sequence). The ends were cut back, 4 bases at V and 3 bases at J, with 15 bases in the middle. CDR3 length: 14 residues. This chain's CDR3 is CSANGAGVYTEAFF. In DNA form, the CDR3 reads TGCAGTGCTAACGGGGCAGGAGTTTACACTGAAGCTTTCTTT.

This clonotype has just one count. The chain employs TRBV5-4 and TRBJ2-1; D gene uncertain. The germline V gene encodes CDR1 SGHNT and CDR2 YYREEE (reference sequence). This CDR3 region has 16 residues. Trimming pared 3 bases from V and 0 bases from J, leaving 13 bases between. The CDR3 loop reads CASSSELDASYNEQFF. DNA of the CDR3: TGTGCCAGCAGCTCCGAATTGGACGCCTCCTACAATGAGCAGTTCTTC.

V is TRBV6-2 or TRBV6-3 and J is TRBJ2-1; the match to TRBD1 covers 9 bases. The CDR3 is 14 residues long. The J segment lost 6 bases and the V segment lost 6 bases, leaving 6 bases of the junction unmatched. The germline V gene encodes CDR1 MNHEY and CDR2 SVGEGT. Here the CDR3 DNA reads TGTGCCAGCAGCGCCGACAGGGGGGGCAATGAGCAGTTCTTC. Protein sequence: CASSADRGGNEQFF.

CDR3: CAHQGGPNTEAFF. In DNA form, the CDR3 reads TGTGCCCATCAGGGGGGGCCCAACACTGAAGCTTTCTTT. The chain links TRBV30 to TRBJ1-1; 7 bases agree with TRBD1. Germline lookup yields CDR1 GTSNPN and CDR2 SVGIG (reference sequence). There are 13 residues in the CDR3. V shed 8 bases and J 2 bases; nucleotides not matched to a gene: 8.

The chain employs TRBV20-1 and TRBJ2-7; 11 bases map to TRBD2. Germline trimming cut 3 bases from V and 3 bases from J; bases unmatched to any gene: 4. The V gene's germline CDR1 is DFQATT and CDR2 SNEGSKA (reference sequence). CDR3 length: 14 amino acids. The CDR3 is CSARFLAGGYEQYF. DNA for the CDR3: TGCAGTGCTAGGTTCCTAGCGGGAGGCTACGAGCAGTACTTC.

This clonotype has just one count. Its ends do not fully match the called genes, so a read error is possible. This chain joins TRBV29-1 and TRBJ1-1; 7 bases match TRBD1. Per germline, CDR1 SQVTM and CDR2 ANQGSEA. The CDR3 has 12 residues. The CDR3 spells CSAERGRIEAFF. The DNA for the CDR3 is TGCAGCGCTGAAAGGGGGCGTATTGAAGCTTTCTTT.

The rearrangement uses TRBV28 and TRBJ2-7; 7 bases line up with TRBD1. The germline gives CDR1 MDHEN, CDR2 SYDVKM. CDR3 length equals 15 residues. V lost 5 bases, J lost 2 bases, and 9 bases stayed unmatched. The CDR3 region is CASSRYPTGTYEQYF. CDR3 in DNA: TGTGCCAGCAGTCGATACCCGACAGGGACCTACGAGCAGTACTTC.

This chain uses TRBV29-1 with TRBJ1-3; D ambiguous. Germline-derived CDR1 and CDR2 are SQVTM and ANQGSEA. CDR3 length equals 13 residues. Trimming took 0 bases from V and 0 from J, leaving 3 bases between them. CDR3 loop: CSVEESSGNTIYF. As DNA, the CDR3 is TGCAGCGTTGAAGAGAGCTCTGGAAACACCATATATTTT.

V and J are TRBV6-2 or TRBV6-3 and TRBJ2-1; 7 bases map to TRBD1. Germline values: CDR1 MNHEY, CDR2 SVGEGT. V shed 8 bases and J 7 bases; nucleotides not matched to a gene: 5. The CDR3 is 12 amino acids. The DNA of the CDR3 is TGTGCCAGCTCCGACAGGGCGAATGAGCAGTTCTTC. Protein product: CASSDRANEQFF.

The chain joins TRBV3-1 to TRBJ2-5; TRBD1 might be the D (5 bases). From germline, CDR1 is LGHDT and CDR2 YNNKEL (reference sequence). This CDR3 comprises 14 residues. The ends were cut back, 4 bases at V and 2 bases at J, with 11 bases in the middle. The CDR3 DNA reads TGTGCCAGCAGCCGTGACAGACTTCAAGAGACCCAGTACTTC. This sequence encodes CASSRDRLQETQYF.

The chain combines TRBV20-1 with TRBJ2-3, with TRBD2 matching over 8 bases. From germline, CDR1 is DFQATT and CDR2 SNEGSKA (reference sequence). There are 14 residues in the CDR3. The ends lost 4 bases at V and 2 bases at J; junction bases unmatched: 5. The CDR3 loop reads CSANIAGNTDTQYF. For the CDR3, the DNA is TGCAGTGCTAATATAGCGGGAAACACAGATACGCAGTATTTT.

V usage is TRBV1 and J usage is TRBJ2-7; the D call of TRBD2 is as the table states it, not checked on the DNA. TRBV1 is a pseudogene segment. This CDR3 is 19 amino acids long. CDR3 residues: CTSSQDLQIGSSGRANRYF. Here the CDR3 DNA reads TGCACCAGCAGCCAAGATCTACAGATTGGATCTAGCGGGAGAGCCAACAGGTACTTC.

This chain links TRBV29-1 with TRBJ2-7, with no clear D. This CDR3 has 12 residues. With 4 bases removed from V and 2 bases from J, the gap between germline ends came to 9 bases. Germline V gives CDR1 SQVTM, CDR2 ANQGSEA. The CDR3 DNA is TGCAGCGTTGCGGACGGAACCTACGAGCAGTACTTC. This translates into CSVADGTYEQYF.

The chain uses TRBV28 and TRBJ1-4; no definite D call. The CDR3 has 13 residues. CDR1 is MDHEN and CDR2 is SYDVKM in the germline V gene. Trimming left V 5 bases short and J 7 bases short, with 11 bases between. Written as DNA, the CDR3 is TGTGCCAGCAGTACCCCGGTTGGTGAAAAACTGTTTTTT. It is translated as CASSTPVGEKLFF.

V and J are TRBV29-1 and TRBJ1-3; D uncertain. The CDR3 loop spans 13 amino acids. Germline V gene lookup returns CDR1 SQVTM and CDR2 ANQGSEA. V lost 1 base and J lost 0, with 4 bases in between. The CDR3 nucleotides read TGCAGCGTTGAAGTCCTCTCTGGAAACACCATATATTTT. Translated, it gives CSVEVLSGNTIYF.

The CDR3 nucleotides are TGTGCCAGCAGCCTAGGACTAGCGCCCGTCCAGTACTTC. Protein: CASSLGLAPVQYF. The rearrangement links TRBV5-6 to TRBJ2-5; TRBD2 agrees at 9 bases. The CDR3 extends over 13 amino acids. The V and J ends lost 4 bases and 10 bases, in that order; junction bases with no gene match: 8. The germline V gene encodes CDR1 SGHDT and CDR2 YYEEEE. Based on the CDR3 plus reference TRBV5-6 and TRBJ2-5, the full variable domain is DAGVTQSPTHLIKTRGQQVTLRCSPKSGHDTVSWYQQALGQGPQFIFQYYEEEERQRGNFPDRFSGHQFPNYSSELNVNALLLGDSALYLCASSLGLAPVQYFGPGTRLLVL.

The chain employs TRBV20-1 and TRBJ2-7; 7 bases are a match to TRBD2. The J segment lost 0 bases and the V segment lost 7 bases, leaving 6 bases of the junction unmatched. CDR1 and CDR2 (germline): DFQATT, SNEGSKA (reference sequence). There are 13 residues in the CDR3. In DNA, the CDR3 is TGCAGTGTCCGGGGGGAGACCTCCTACGAGCAGTACTTC. Translated: CSVRGETSYEQYF.

This clonotype was detected only once. The chain combines TRBV5-1 with TRBJ2-3; D ambiguous. V dropped 0 bases and J dropped 0 bases, with 8 bases sitting between them. Per germline, CDR1 SGHRS and CDR2 YFSETQ. This CDR3 spans 15 amino acids. The CDR3 DNA reads TGCGCCAGCAGCTTGGCCGGTACTAGCACAGATACGCAGTATTTT. Amino acids: CASSLAGTSTDTQYF. Complete variable domain (other parts from reference TRBV5-1 and TRBJ2-3): KAGVTQTPRYLIKTRGQQVTLSCSPISGHRSVSWYQQTPGQGLQFLFEYFSETQRNKGNFPGRFSGRQFSNSRSEMNVSTLELGDSALYLCASSLAGTSTDTQYFGPGTRLTVL.

V is TRBV4-3 and J is TRBJ2-7; 9 positions match TRBD1. This CDR3 spans 15 amino acids. V lost 2 bases to trimming and J lost 4 bases; unmatched junction nucleotides: 6. Per germline, CDR1 LGHNA and CDR2 YSLEER. The CDR3 reads CASSQWSGQGYEQYF. In DNA, the CDR3 is TGCGCCAGCAGCCAATGGTCGGGACAGGGTTACGAGCAGTACTTC.

This chain joins TRBV27 and TRBJ2-1, with 8 bases aligning to TRBD2. The CDR3 is made up of 15 amino acids. The V and J ends lost 4 bases and 5 bases, in that order; junction bases with no gene match: 7. The germline CDR1 and CDR2 sequences are MNHEY and SMNVEV (reference sequence). CDR3 in amino acids: CASSYGGLVDNEQFF. The CDR3 DNA reads as TGTGCCAGCAGTTACGGGGGACTAGTGGACAATGAGCAGTTCTTC.

The chain has TRBV30 and TRBJ2-3; D gene unclear. The CDR3 covers 12 residues. Germline CDR1 is GTSNPN and CDR2 is SVGIG (reference sequence). V was trimmed by 2 bases and J by 4 bases, leaving 7 bases between them. CDR3 loop: CAWSLYSDTQYF. The CDR3 coding sequence is TGTGCCTGGAGTTTATATTCAGATACGCAGTATTTT.

The rearrangement links TRBV28 to TRBJ2-2; TRBD1 might be the D (6 bases). The CDR3 has 15 residues. V shed 4 bases and J shed 2 bases, with 11 bases lying between them. Per germline, CDR1 MDHEN and CDR2 SYDVKM. The CDR3 DNA reads TGTGCCAGCAGTTCCCCCAGGGGAAACACCGGGGAGCTGTTTTTT. This codes for CASSSPRGNTGELFF.

The rearrangement uses TRBV7-8 and TRBJ1-5; tentative D call: TRBD1 (6 bases). This CDR3 is built from 15 residues. The V end was cut by 5 bases, the J end by 2 bases, with 13 bases between. Germline CDR1 is SGHVS and CDR2 is FQNEAQ. CDR3: CASSPSGHRNQPQHF. The CDR3 DNA reads TGTGCCAGCAGCCCGTCGGGACACCGCAATCAGCCCCAGCATTTT.

J is TRBJ1-2 and V is TRBV5-1; 9 bases match TRBD1. V lost 3 bases, J lost 4 bases, and 7 bases stayed unmatched. CDR3 size: 15 residues. The V gene's germline CDR1 is SGHRS and CDR2 YFSETQ. For the CDR3, the DNA is TGCGCCAGCAGCTGGGATCCGGGACAGGGCTATGGCTACACCTTC. It is translated as CASSWDPGQGYGYTF.

The chain joins TRBV9 to TRBJ2-5; D is unresolved. CDR3 size: 14 residues. CDR1 and CDR2 (germline): SGDLS, YYNGEE. Trimming shortened V by 4 bases and J by 2 bases, and 12 bases separated the two germline ends. The CDR3: CASSFGPTQETQYF. CDR3 sequence (DNA): TGTGCCAGCAGCTTCGGACCTACGCAAGAGACCCAGTACTTC.

The rearrangement joins TRBV12-3 or TRBV12-4 to TRBJ2-1; D possibly corresponds to TRBD2 (5 bases). The CDR3 loop spans 14 amino acids. V lost 3 bases, J lost 4 bases, and 10 bases lay in between. The DNA of the CDR3 is TGTGCCAGCAGTTTCATGGAGGTGTACAATGAGCAGTTCTTC. Its translation: CASSFMEVYNEQFF.

This sequence joins TRBV12-3 or TRBV12-4 and TRBJ2-7; no firm D call. This CDR3 has 14 amino acids. Deletions cut 6 bases from V and 9 bases from J, with 21 bases between. In nucleotides, the CDR3 is TGTGCCAGCAGCCCCCCTTACAACGGCTATTTGCAGTACTTC. This codes for CASSPPYNGYLQYF.

The DNA of the CDR3 is TGCAGTGCTTTTGGACAGGGGGCGACTGAAGCTTTCTTT. The encoded protein is CSAFGQGATEAFF. The rearrangement joins TRBV20-1 to TRBJ1-1; 11 bases fit TRBD1. Trimming cost V 5 bases and J 5 bases; bases outside gene matches: 4. CDR3 size: 13 residues. CDR1 DFQATT and CDR2 SNEGSKA come from the germline V gene (reference sequence).

The CDR3 DNA reads as TGCAGCGTTGCTGTGAGCGGGAACTACGAGCAGTACTTC. Translating gives CSVAVSGNYEQYF. The V and J genes are TRBV29-1 and TRBJ2-7, with 7 positions matching TRBD2. V trimming: 4 bases; J trimming: 3 bases; junction bases outside the gene matches: 6. The CDR3 runs 13 residues. Germline V CDR1 and CDR2: SQVTM, ANQGSEA.